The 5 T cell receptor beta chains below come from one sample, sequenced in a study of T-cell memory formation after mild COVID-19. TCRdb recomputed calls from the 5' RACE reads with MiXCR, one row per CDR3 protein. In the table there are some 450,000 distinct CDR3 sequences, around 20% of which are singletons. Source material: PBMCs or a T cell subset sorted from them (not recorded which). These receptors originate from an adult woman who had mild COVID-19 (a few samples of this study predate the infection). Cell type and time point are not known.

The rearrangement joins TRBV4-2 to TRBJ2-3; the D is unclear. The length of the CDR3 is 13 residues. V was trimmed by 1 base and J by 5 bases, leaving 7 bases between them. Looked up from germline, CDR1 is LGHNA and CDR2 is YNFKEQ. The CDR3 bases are TGTGCCAGCAGCCAAGGCACTAAAGATACGCAGTATTTT. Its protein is CASSQGTKDTQYF.

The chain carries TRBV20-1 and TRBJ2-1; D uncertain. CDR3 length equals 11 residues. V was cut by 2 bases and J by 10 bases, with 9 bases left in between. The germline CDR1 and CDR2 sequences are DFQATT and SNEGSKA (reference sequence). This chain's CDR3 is CSARRSGEQFF. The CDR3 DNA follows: TGCAGTGCTAGAAGGTCGGGCGAGCAGTTCTTC.

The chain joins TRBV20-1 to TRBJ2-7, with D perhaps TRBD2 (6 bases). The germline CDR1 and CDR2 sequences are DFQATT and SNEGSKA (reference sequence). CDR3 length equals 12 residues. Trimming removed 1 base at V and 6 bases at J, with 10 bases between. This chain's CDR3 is CSARAGVSEQYF. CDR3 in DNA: TGCAGTGCTAGAGCGGGAGTCAGCGAGCAGTACTTC.

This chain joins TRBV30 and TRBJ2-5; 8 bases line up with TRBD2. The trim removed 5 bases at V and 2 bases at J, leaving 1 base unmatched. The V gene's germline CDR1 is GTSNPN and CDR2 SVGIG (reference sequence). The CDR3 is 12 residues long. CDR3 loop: CAWGTRQETQYF. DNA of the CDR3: TGTGCCTGGGGGACTAGGCAAGAGACCCAGTACTTC.

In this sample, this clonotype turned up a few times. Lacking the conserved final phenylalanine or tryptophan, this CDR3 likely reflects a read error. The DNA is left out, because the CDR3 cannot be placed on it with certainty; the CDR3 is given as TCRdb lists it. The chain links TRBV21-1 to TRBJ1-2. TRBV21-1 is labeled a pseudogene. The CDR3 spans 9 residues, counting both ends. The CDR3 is CASSKAREI.